The 30 T cell receptor beta chains in this list originate from one sample, sequenced in a study of blood T cell repertoires in COVID-19. Libraries were prepared by immunoSEQ multiplex PCR; TCRdb keeps only in-frame clonotypes and omits some of them. The repertoire holds more than 200,000 clones, roughly 90% seen once, with about 6.3% in the top ten. Sequenced: PBMCs or T cells enriched from blood (not recorded which). These TCRs come from a woman in her thirties with acute COVID-19.

The chain employs TRBV6-5 and TRBJ2-5; TRBD1 matches 10 bases. CDR1 MNHEY and CDR2 SVGAGI come from the germline V gene. The junction had 8 bases not matched to a gene; V was cut back by 6 bases and J by 4 bases. The CDR3 has 15 amino acids. For the CDR3, the DNA is TGTGCCAGCAGCGACAGGGGGCGTGGTGGAGAGACCCAGTACTTC. Translation gives CASSDRGRGGETQYF.

The chain has TRBV5-1 and TRBJ2-1; 9 nucleotides line up with TRBD2. The trim removed 6 bases at V and 0 bases at J, leaving 10 bases unmatched. Germline loops: CDR1 SGHRS, CDR2 YFSETQ. The CDR3 has 17 residues. The CDR3 spells CASTWGLAGSSYNEQFF. In nucleotides, the CDR3 is TGCGCCAGCACCTGGGGCCTAGCGGGGAGCTCCTACAATGAGCAGTTCTTC. Variable domain in full (rest from reference TRBV5-1 and TRBJ2-1): KAGVTQTPRYLIKTRGQQVTLSCSPISGHRSVSWYQQTPGQGLQFLFEYFSETQRNKGNFPGRFSGRQFSNSRSEMNVSTLELGDSALYLCASTWGLAGSSYNEQFFGPGTRLTVL.

This chain connects TRBV19 to TRBJ1-5; TRBD1 matches 8 bases. V trimming: 10 bases; J trimming: 1 base; junction bases outside the gene matches: 9. Germline V lookup: CDR1 LNHDA, CDR2 SQIVND (reference sequence). This CDR3 region has 15 residues. As DNA, the CDR3 is TGTGCCACAGCCGCGGACAGGGCAAGCAATCAGCCCCAGCATTTT. This translates into CATAADRASNQPQHF.

CDR3 DNA sequence: TGTGCCAGCATCGGGAGTCCCAAAGAGACCCAGTACTTC. This gives the protein CASIGSPKETQYF. This rearrangement joins TRBV12-3 or TRBV12-4 to TRBJ2-5; D may be TRBD2 (6 bases). The CDR3 spans 13 residues. With 7 bases removed from V and 3 bases from J, the gap between germline ends came to 12 bases.

The rearrangement joins TRBV7-2 to TRBJ2-1, with D perhaps TRBD2 (8 bases). The germline CDR1 and CDR2 sequences are SGHTA and FQGNSA. V lost 1 base, J lost 8 bases, and 18 bases lay in between. The CDR3 contains 16 residues. CDR3 DNA: TGTGCCAGCAGCTTAGGAGGGGGCGGGAGGTCGGATGAGCAGTTCTTC. This gives the protein CASSLGGGGRSDEQFF.

The chain is built from TRBV3-1 (or the pseudogene TRBV3-2) and TRBJ2-1; no clear D. Trimming removed 0 bases at V and 6 bases at J, with 15 bases between. The CDR3 runs 16 residues. CDR1 is LGHDT, CDR2 YNNKEL, per germline (reference sequence). CDR3 in amino acids: CASSQDVSALSNEQFF. The CDR3 region has the DNA TGTGCCAGCAGCCAAGATGTCTCCGCCCTAAGCAATGAGCAGTTCTTC.

The chain recombines TRBV7-8 with TRBJ1-5; TRBD1 is a possible D gene (5 bases). V gave up 1 base and J gave up 6 bases, with 13 bases separating them. Looked up from germline, CDR1 is SGHVS and CDR2 is FQNEAQ. CDR3 length equals 15 residues. The CDR3 nucleotides are TGTGCCAGCAGCTTAGGAGTGGGGGGAGGTCAGCCCCAGCATTTT. This gives the protein CASSLGVGGGQPQHF.

This CDR3 is CASSLFGQEHYGYTF. CDR3 bases: TGTGCCAGCAGCTTGTTTGGACAGGAACACTATGGCTACACCTTC. The chain has TRBV5-4 and TRBJ1-2; 7 nucleotides agree with TRBD1. Germline values: CDR1 SGHNT, CDR2 YYREEE (reference sequence). The CDR3 has 15 amino acids. With 1 base clipped from V and 3 bases from J, the junction kept 6 bases outside the gene matches.

The V call is TRBV2, the J call TRBJ2-3; 8 nucleotides align to TRBD2. With 0 bases clipped from V and 1 base from J, the junction kept 3 bases outside the gene matches. The CDR3 sequence is 16 residues long. From germline, CDR1 is SNHLY and CDR2 FYNNEI. This chain's CDR3 is CASSEALAGRTDTQYF. The CDR3 region has the DNA TGTGCCAGCAGTGAAGCGCTAGCGGGTCGCACAGATACGCAGTATTTT.

The chain joins TRBV9 to TRBJ1-2; 12 bases map to TRBD1. The germline CDR1 and CDR2 sequences are SGDLS and YYNGEE. Unmatched junction bases numbered 3, after V lost 4 bases and J lost 8 bases. CDR3 length equals 13 residues. The CDR3 protein is CASSTGTGGGYTF. The CDR3 bases are TGTGCCAGCAGCACCGGGACAGGGGGCGGCTACACCTTC.

The rearrangement uses TRBV7-2 and TRBJ2-7; 10 positions agree with TRBD2. V lost 5 bases, J lost 3 bases, and 7 bases stayed unmatched. Germline V CDR1 and CDR2: SGHTA, FQGNSA. The CDR3 covers 15 residues. The CDR3 nucleotides read TGTGCCAGCAGCGCCAGCGGGGGGGCGGGCTACGAGCAGTACTTC. Residues: CASSASGGAGYEQYF.

V usage is TRBV15 and J usage is TRBJ1-3, with D hard to call. Germline CDR1 is LNHNV and CDR2 is YYDKDF (reference sequence). The length of the CDR3 is 15 residues. V gave up 0 bases and J gave up 0 bases, with 6 bases separating them. DNA of the CDR3: TGTGCCACCAGCAGAGATCCCCTCTCTGGAAACACCATATATTTT. It is translated as CATSRDPLSGNTIYF.

This CDR3 reads CASSSGLAGGLYEQYF. CDR3 sequence (DNA): TGTGCCAGCAGTTCGGGACTAGCGGGGGGGTTATACGAGCAGTACTTC. J is TRBJ2-7 and V is TRBV27; 16 bases match TRBD2. The length of the CDR3 is 16 residues. Unmatched junction bases numbered 4, after V lost 4 bases and J lost 4 bases. Germline values: CDR1 MNHEY, CDR2 SMNVEV (reference sequence).

The chain employs TRBV7-2 and TRBJ1-2, with D tentatively TRBD1 (5 bases). V was clipped by 3 bases and J by 4 bases, with 9 bases between them. The CDR3 extends over 13 amino acids. Germline CDR1 and CDR2: SGHTA and FQGNSA. The CDR3 region is CASSLGLIYGYTF. In DNA form, the CDR3 reads TGTGCCAGCAGCTTGGGACTGATCTATGGCTACACCTTC.

This rearrangement joins TRBV7-9 to TRBJ2-4; 7 positions agree with TRBD1. The CDR3 loop spans 14 amino acids. CDR1 and CDR2 from the germline V gene are SEHNR and FQNEAQ (reference sequence). V dropped 4 bases and J dropped 6; count of bases not matched to a gene: 6. CDR3 loop: CASSSLGDRNIQYF. Here the CDR3 DNA reads TGTGCCAGCAGCTCCCTGGGGGACAGAAACATTCAGTACTTC. Drawing the rest from reference TRBV7-9 and TRBJ2-4, the complete variable domain is DTGVSQNPRHKITKRGQNVTFRCDPISEHNRLYWYRQTLGQGPEFLTYFQNEAQLEKSRLLSDRFSAERPKGSFSTLEIQRTEQGDSAMYLCASSSLGDRNIQYFGAGTRLSVL.

The chain joins TRBV3-1 (or the pseudogene TRBV3-2) to TRBJ2-3, with D perhaps matching TRBD2 (5 bases). Deletions cut 4 bases from V and 0 bases from J, with 23 bases between. The CDR3 loop spans 19 amino acids. Germline CDR1 LGHDT, CDR2 YNNKEL (reference sequence). CDR3 DNA sequence: TGTGCCAGCAGCCCTCGGGCTAGCTGTGACCACCCTAGCACAGATACGCAGTATTTT. It is translated as CASSPRASCDHPSTDTQYF.

The chain carries TRBV5-6 and TRBJ2-7, with 8 bases lining up with TRBD1. Trimming removed 3 bases from V and 1 base from J; junction bases left unmatched: 3. This CDR3 region has 14 residues. CDR1 is SGHDT, CDR2 YYEEEE, per germline. The CDR3 bases are TGTGCCAGCAGCTCCACAGGGGGTTCCTACGAGCAGTACTTC. It is translated as CASSSTGGSYEQYF. Variable domain in full (rest from reference TRBV5-6 and TRBJ2-7): DAGVTQSPTHLIKTRGQQVTLRCSPKSGHDTVSWYQQALGQGPQFIFQYYEEEERQRGNFPDRFSGHQFPNYSSELNVNALLLGDSALYLCASSSTGGSYEQYFGPGTRLTVT.

V gene TRBV6-5 combines with J gene TRBJ2-5, with TRBD2 matching 7 bases. V was clipped by 0 bases and J by 3 bases; unmatched bases: 4. There are 15 residues in the CDR3. CDR1 and CDR2 from the germline V gene are MNHEY and SVGAGI. This CDR3 is CASSYSWLAEETQYF. CDR3 DNA: TGTGCCAGCAGTTACTCGTGGCTAGCGGAAGAGACCCAGTACTTC.

The chain employs TRBV5-1 and TRBJ1-1; D gene unclear. V was clipped by 5 bases and J by 3 bases, with 14 bases between them. Per the germline V gene, CDR1 is SGHRS and CDR2 is YFSETQ. This CDR3 is built from 14 residues. CDR3 in amino acids: CASRRLSRDTEAFF. The DNA for the CDR3 is TGCGCCAGCAGAAGACTGTCTCGTGACACTGAAGCTTTCTTT.

This chain uses TRBV5-1 with TRBJ2-1, with 13 bases aligning to TRBD2. V was pared by 4 bases and J by 7 bases, with 11 bases of the junction left unmatched. Germline V lookup: CDR1 SGHRS, CDR2 YFSETQ. CDR3 length: 17 residues. The CDR3 region is CASSAHRTSGRANEQFF. DNA for the CDR3: TGCGCCAGCAGCGCGCATAGGACTAGCGGGAGAGCAAATGAGCAGTTCTTC.

The chain is built from TRBV5-5 and TRBJ1-1; D is possibly TRBD1 (6 bases). Per the germline V gene, CDR1 is SGHKS and CDR2 is YYEKEE (reference sequence). V was clipped by 1 base and J by 5 bases, with 12 bases between them. CDR3 length equals 14 residues. The CDR3 DNA follows: TGTGCCAGCAGCTTGACAGGGTTCAGGACTGAAGCTTTCTTT. Residues: CASSLTGFRTEAFF. Based on the CDR3 plus reference TRBV5-5 and TRBJ1-1, the full variable domain is DAGVTQSPTHLIKTRGQQVTLRCSPISGHKSVSWYQQVLGQGPQFIFQYYEKEERGRGNFPDRFSARQFPNYSSELNVNALLLGDSALYLCASSLTGFRTEAFFGQGTRLTVV.

The sample holds a few counts of this clone. V is TRBV5-6 and J is TRBJ2-2; 9 bases match TRBD1. CDR3 length: 17 amino acids. CDR1 SGHDT and CDR2 YYEEEE come from the germline V gene. J was trimmed by 4 bases and V by 4 bases; bases with no gene match: 11. The CDR3 DNA reads as TGTGCCAGCAGCATGATAACAGGGGGCGAAGCCACCGGGGAGCTGTTTTTT. Translating it yields CASSMITGGEATGELFF. The full variable domain, with the rest looked up from reference TRBV5-6 and TRBJ2-2, is DAGVTQSPTHLIKTRGQQVTLRCSPKSGHDTVSWYQQALGQGPQFIFQYYEEEERQRGNFPDRFSGHQFPNYSSELNVNALLLGDSALYLCASSMITGGEATGELFFGEGSRLTVL.

V and J are TRBV29-1 and TRBJ1-2, with D hard to call. V dropped 6 bases and J dropped 1 base, with 9 bases sitting between them. The CDR3 consists of 12 residues. Germline V CDR1 and CDR2: SQVTM, ANQGSEA. CDR3 region: CSVLGFNYGYTF. The CDR3 coding sequence is TGCAGCGTACTCGGGTTTAACTATGGCTACACCTTC.

This clone was counted a single time. One end of the junction is discordant with germline, which a read error may explain. The V call is TRBV6-5, the J call TRBJ2-1; 9 nucleotides line up with TRBD1. Germline V gives CDR1 MNHEY, CDR2 SVGAGI. CDR3 length: 15 amino acids. CDR3 amino acids: CASVPGQGYYSEQFF. CDR3 nucleotides: TGTGCCAGCGTCCCGGGACAGGGCTACTACAGTGAGCAGTTCTTC.

The chain joins TRBV27 to TRBJ1-6, with D possibly being TRBD1 (5 bases). CDR1 is MNHEY and CDR2 is SMNVEV in the germline V gene (reference sequence). This CDR3 is built from 13 residues. V was clipped by 7 bases and J by 6 bases, with 10 bases between them. CDR3 nucleotide sequence: TGTGCCAGCAAGGGGTTGGGTAATTCACCCCTCCACTTT. The encoded protein is CASKGLGNSPLHF.

The rearrangement uses TRBV7-2 and TRBJ2-7; 8 positions match TRBD1. The V gene end was trimmed by 7 bases and the J gene end by 0 bases; junction bases not matched to a gene: 8. This CDR3 is built from 15 residues. Germline V gene sequence: CDR1 SGHTA, CDR2 FQGNSA. The CDR3 nucleotides read TGTGCCAGCACGCGGCAGGGGGCCCACTCCTACGAGCAGTACTTC. Amino acids: CASTRQGAHSYEQYF.

The chain couples TRBV9 to TRBJ2-7, with 10 bases aligning to TRBD2. The germline V gene encodes CDR1 SGDLS and CDR2 YYNGEE. This CDR3 is built from 16 residues. The V segment lost 0 bases and the J segment 4 bases; nucleotides outside the gene matches: 7. CDR3 sequence reads: CASSVGLAGVGYEQYF. The CDR3 DNA sequence: TGTGCCAGCAGCGTAGGTCTAGCGGGAGTAGGGTACGAGCAGTACTTC.

The chain couples TRBV19 to TRBJ1-6, with a tentative D call TRBD1 (6 bases). Germline V gives CDR1 LNHDA, CDR2 SQIVND (reference sequence). V gave up 11 bases and J gave up 10 bases, with 18 bases separating them. This CDR3 is 13 amino acids long. Here the CDR3 DNA reads TGTGCCTCGTCGACAGGACGTTCCTCACCCCTCCACTTT. The encoded protein is CASSTGRSSPLHF. Variable domain in full (rest from reference TRBV19 and TRBJ1-6): DGGITQSPKYLFRKEGQNVTLSCEQNLNHDAMYWYRQDPGQGLRLIYYSQIVNDFQKGDIAEGYSVSREKKESFPLTVTSAQKNPTAFYLCASSTGRSSPLHFGNGTRLTVT.

This chain uses TRBV11-3 with TRBJ2-3; D gene unclear. This CDR3 is 14 amino acids long. Trimming removed 2 bases at V and 4 bases at J, with 10 bases between. Germline loops: CDR1 SGHNT, CDR2 YENEEA. The CDR3 spells CASSLHRSSDTQYF. The CDR3 DNA follows: TGTGCCAGCAGCTTACATAGGAGTTCAGATACGCAGTATTTT.

The chain recombines TRBV7-2 with TRBJ2-3; D uncertain. Germline V gene lookup returns CDR1 SGHTA and CDR2 FQGNSA. The CDR3 extends over 16 amino acids. V was cut by 2 bases and J by 5 bases, with 17 bases left in between. The CDR3 DNA sequence: TGTGCCAGCAGCTTAAGGATCGCAGACAAACAAGATACGCAGTATTTT. The encoded protein is CASSLRIADKQDTQYF.